Listed below are T cell receptor beta chains from one sample, sequenced in a study of Graves' ophthalmopathy and Graves' hyperthyroidism. TCRdb reanalysed the multiplex PCR reads using MiXCR and keeps one entry per CDR3 protein. The top ten hold more than 2.5% of the sample, which has 400,000 to 450,000 distinct CDR3 sequences, more than 20% seen once. Material for sequencing was peripheral blood. These TCRs come from a woman under 30 with stable Graves' hyperthyroidism. CDR3s include the opening cysteine and the closing phenylalanine or tryptophan. The order of the fields is CDR3 protein, J gene, V gene, clone size. A row's size may be missing; if present it is once, few, many or a size class.

CDR3aa: CASSQELTIKPQHF
j_gene: TRBJ1-5
v_gene: TRBV4-1
abundance: many

CDR3aa: CASSVTKLLSTEAFF
j_gene: TRBJ1-1
v_gene: TRBV6-1
abundance: many

CDR3aa: CASRWTGPTGEQYF
j_gene: TRBJ2-7
v_gene: TRBV6-5
abundance: many

CDR3aa: CASSRTGGVSEQYF
j_gene: TRBJ2-7
v_gene: TRBV12-3/TRBV12-4
abundance: many

CDR3aa: CAISNNRDLRGNTIYF
j_gene: TRBJ1-3
v_gene: TRBV10-3
abundance: many

CDR3aa: CASSLAADQPQHF
j_gene: TRBJ1-5
v_gene: TRBV5-1
abundance: many

CDR3aa: CASSSPPAGGYETQYF
j_gene: TRBJ2-5
v_gene: TRBV12-3/TRBV12-4
abundance: .

CDR3aa: CASSPDSGNQPQHF
j_gene: TRBJ1-5
v_gene: TRBV6-1
abundance: many

CDR3aa: CASSRDRIYEQYF
j_gene: TRBJ2-7
v_gene: TRBV7-9
abundance: few

CDR3aa: CAWSVPGQGETQYF
j_gene: TRBJ2-5
v_gene: TRBV30
abundance: .

CDR3aa: CASSPGTGGFNEKFF
j_gene: TRBJ2-1
v_gene: TRBV6-2/TRBV6-3
abundance: few

CDR3aa: CASSPQGQGDYGYTF
j_gene: TRBJ1-2
v_gene: TRBV5-1
abundance: few

CDR3aa: CASSLVGPQETQYF
j_gene: TRBJ2-5
v_gene: TRBV7-2
abundance: many

CDR3aa: CASSLVGLSGNTIYF
j_gene: TRBJ1-3
v_gene: TRBV7-2
abundance: once

CDR3aa: CASSFGPTGADSPLHF
j_gene: TRBJ1-6
v_gene: TRBV27
abundance: many

CDR3aa: CASSQVASGDSYEQYF
j_gene: TRBJ2-7
v_gene: TRBV4-1
abundance: .

CDR3aa: CATSDGGAGANVLTF
j_gene: TRBJ2-6
v_gene: TRBV24-1
abundance: .

CDR3aa: CASSPGRFYEQYF
j_gene: TRBJ2-7
v_gene: TRBV12-3/TRBV12-4
abundance: many

CDR3aa: CASSDLFDRGRDEQYF
j_gene: TRBJ2-7
v_gene: TRBV2
abundance: many

CDR3aa: CASSLSGGGYYEQYF
j_gene: TRBJ2-7
v_gene: TRBV27
abundance: many

CDR3aa: CSARGKHGYTF
j_gene: TRBJ1-2
v_gene: TRBV20-1
abundance: .

CDR3aa: CASSYRPANYEQYF
j_gene: TRBJ2-7
v_gene: TRBV6-5
abundance: few

CDR3aa: CASFPGGETQYF
j_gene: TRBJ2-5
v_gene: TRBV27
abundance: few

CDR3aa: CAWSVSLDEQYF
j_gene: TRBJ2-7
v_gene: TRBV6-4
abundance: .

CDR3aa: CASSESSGHPYEQYF
j_gene: TRBJ2-7
v_gene: TRBV25-1
abundance: many

CDR3aa: CASRSFGPGTEAFF
j_gene: TRBJ1-1
v_gene: TRBV13
abundance: many

CDR3aa: CASSAEGVHTPSMGYTF
j_gene: TRBJ1-2
v_gene: TRBV9
abundance: once

CDR3aa: CASSFARAGTEAFF
j_gene: TRBJ1-1
v_gene: TRBV4-2
abundance: few

CDR3aa: CASSLDGSPQETQYF
j_gene: TRBJ2-5
v_gene: TRBV7-2
abundance: many

CDR3aa: CASSKTSGSGKNIQYF
j_gene: TRBJ2-4
v_gene: TRBV6-2/TRBV6-3
abundance: many